A selection of T cell receptor beta chains follows, all from one sample in a study of blood T cell repertoires in COVID-19. TCRdb's table, derived via immunoSEQ multiplex PCR, lists solely in-frame clones and lacks some. This table holds 110,000 to 150,000 clones, 81% found once. The sequenced sample was peripheral blood. These receptors were obtained from a human donor in a cohort sampled during active COVID-19. The CDR3 runs from the conserved cysteine through the conserved F or W. The size of a clone is reported for some rows only, either as once, few or many, or as a class for expanded clones.

v_call	j_call	clone_size	cdr3_length	cdr3_aa
TRBV20-1	TRBJ1-6	-	14	CSASGTGGDSPLHF
TRBV6-1	TRBJ2-3	-	16	CASSEGLAGGLDTQYF
TRBV18	TRBJ1-3	-	16	CASSQGQGASGNTIYF
TRBV5-1	TRBJ2-7	once	12	CASSSSGYEQYF
TRBV5-4	TRBJ2-1	-	17	CASSFFRTSGSENEQFF
TRBV23-1	TRBJ2-7	-	15	CASSLSKRAFFLRYF
TRBV19	TRBJ2-7	-	13	CASSGDRGYEQYF
TRBV4-1	TRBJ2-4	-	20	CASTLGPQLAGGIAKNIQYF
TRBV10-3	TRBJ2-7	-	12	CAISERRDEQYF
TRBV7-2	TRBJ1-5	few	14	CASSLAGGDQPQHF
TRBV6-6	TRBJ2-7	-	13	CASSYSEQYEQYF
TRBV19	TRBJ2-7	-	18	CASSRTGGTSGTAYEQYF